These 4 T cell receptor beta chains came from one sample sequenced in a study of blood T cell repertoires in COVID-19 (dated by TCRdb to the early 2020s). The receptor library was made with the immunoSEQ multiplex PCR assay. Drawn from immuneACCESS, this table holds only the in-frame rearrangements with V and J called that TCRdb kept. Clones are partly lost; checked studies trace under half to an unresolved V gene and leave the rest unexplained. The sample table lists roughly 240,000 clones, roughly four fifths of them with a count of one. The top ten clonotypes cover about 2% of the sample. Source material: peripheral blood. These TCRs come from a woman aged 80 or over with acute or convalescent COVID-19.

The V call is TRBV3-1 (or the pseudogene TRBV3-2), the J call TRBJ2-1; 9 nucleotides align to TRBD2. The germline V gene has CDR1 LGHDT and CDR2 YNNKEL (reference sequence). V lost 8 bases and J lost 2; bases outside the gene matches: 7. The CDR3 contains 15 residues. This chain's CDR3 is CASWYSGSPYNEQFF. CDR3 coding DNA: TGTGCCAGCTGGTATAGCGGGAGCCCCTACAATGAGCAGTTCTTC.

This chain connects TRBV4-3 to TRBJ2-1; perhaps TRBD2 as D (6 bases). V lost 5 bases to trimming and J lost 8 bases, with 16 bases between them. CDR3 length equals 14 residues. Germline V gene data show CDR1 as LGHNA and CDR2 as YSLEER. Written as DNA, the CDR3 is TGCGCCAGCAGCTGGTTCATGGAGGGCGATGAGCAGTTCTTC. Translated, it gives CASSWFMEGDEQFF.

V is TRBV28 and J is TRBJ2-1; 7 nucleotides match TRBD2. In germline, CDR1 is MDHEN, CDR2 SYDVKM. V gave up 2 bases and J gave up 7 bases; unmatched junction bases: 8. The length of the CDR3 is 15 residues. CDR3 nucleotide sequence: TGTGCCAGCAGTTTAAGGACTAGAGGTTTGAATGAGCAGTTCTTC. Its protein product is CASSLRTRGLNEQFF.

The chain joins TRBV19 to TRBJ2-2; 16 positions agree with TRBD2. Germline assignment: CDR1 LNHDA and CDR2 SQIVND (reference sequence). V shed 4 bases, J shed 6 bases, and the junction held 5 bases outside the gene matches. There are 17 residues in the CDR3. CDR3 coding DNA: TGTGCCAGTAGTACGGGACTAGCGGGGGGGCCCCCCGGGGAGCTGTTTTTT. Its translation: CASSTGLAGGPPGELFF.